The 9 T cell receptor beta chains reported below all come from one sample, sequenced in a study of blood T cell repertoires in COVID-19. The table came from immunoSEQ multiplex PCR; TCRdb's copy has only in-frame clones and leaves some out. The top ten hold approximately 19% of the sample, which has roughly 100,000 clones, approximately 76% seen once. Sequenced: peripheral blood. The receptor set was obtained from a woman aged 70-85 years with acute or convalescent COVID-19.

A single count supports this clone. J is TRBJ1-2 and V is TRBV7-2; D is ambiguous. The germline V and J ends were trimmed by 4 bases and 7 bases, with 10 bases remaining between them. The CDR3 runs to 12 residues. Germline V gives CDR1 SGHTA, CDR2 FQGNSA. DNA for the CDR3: TGTGCCAGCAGCTACGGGGTGGCTGGCTACACCTTC. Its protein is CASSYGVAGYTF.

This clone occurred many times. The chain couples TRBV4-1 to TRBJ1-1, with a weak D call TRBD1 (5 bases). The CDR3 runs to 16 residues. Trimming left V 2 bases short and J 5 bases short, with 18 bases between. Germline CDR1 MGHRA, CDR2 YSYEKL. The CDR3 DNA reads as TGCGCCAGCAGCCAAAAGGGTCAGGGCAGGTCTACTGAAGCTTTCTTT. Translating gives CASSQKGQGRSTEAFF.

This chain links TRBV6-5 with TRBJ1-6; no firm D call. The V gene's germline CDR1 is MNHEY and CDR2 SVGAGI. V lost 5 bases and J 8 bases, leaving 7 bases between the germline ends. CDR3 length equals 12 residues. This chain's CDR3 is CASSRGDSPLHF. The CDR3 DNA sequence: TGTGCCAGCAGTCGCGGGGATTCACCCCTCCACTTT.

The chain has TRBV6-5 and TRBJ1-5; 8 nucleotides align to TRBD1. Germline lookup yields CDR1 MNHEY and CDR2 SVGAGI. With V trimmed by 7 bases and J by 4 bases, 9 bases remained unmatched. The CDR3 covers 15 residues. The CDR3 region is CASIPTGERNQPQHF. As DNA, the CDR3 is TGTGCCAGCATTCCGACAGGGGAGAGGAATCAGCCCCAGCATTTT.

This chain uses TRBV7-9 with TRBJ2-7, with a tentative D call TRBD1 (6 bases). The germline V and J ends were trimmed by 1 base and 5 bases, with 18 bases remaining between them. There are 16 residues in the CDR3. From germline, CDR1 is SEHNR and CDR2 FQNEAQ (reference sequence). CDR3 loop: CASSLGGGYIPNEQYF. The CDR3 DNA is TGTGCCAGCAGCTTAGGTGGGGGCTATATACCTAACGAGCAGTACTTC. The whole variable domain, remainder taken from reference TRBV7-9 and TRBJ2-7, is DTGVSQNPRHKITKRGQNVTFRCDPISEHNRLYWYRQTLGQGPEFLTYFQNEAQLEKSRLLSDRFSAERPKGSFSTLEIQRTEQGDSAMYLCASSLGGGYIPNEQYFGPGTRLTVT.

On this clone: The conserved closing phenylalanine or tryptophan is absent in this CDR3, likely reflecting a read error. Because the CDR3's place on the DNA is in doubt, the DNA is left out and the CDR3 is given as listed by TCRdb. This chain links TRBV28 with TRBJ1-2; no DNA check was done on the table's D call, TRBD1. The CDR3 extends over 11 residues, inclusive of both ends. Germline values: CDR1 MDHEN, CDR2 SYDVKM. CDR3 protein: CASSSYGQGTL.

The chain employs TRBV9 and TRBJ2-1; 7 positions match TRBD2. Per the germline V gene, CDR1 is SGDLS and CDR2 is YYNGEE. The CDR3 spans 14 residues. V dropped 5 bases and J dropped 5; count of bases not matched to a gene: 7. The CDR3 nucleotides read TGTGCCAGCAGTCTAGCTGGGACTAACAATGAGCAGTTCTTC. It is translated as CASSLAGTNNEQFF.

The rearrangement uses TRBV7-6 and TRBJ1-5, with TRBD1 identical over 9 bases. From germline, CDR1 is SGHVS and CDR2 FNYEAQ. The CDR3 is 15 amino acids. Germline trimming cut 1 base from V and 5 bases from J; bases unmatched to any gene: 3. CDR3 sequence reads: CASSLGTGDYQPQHF. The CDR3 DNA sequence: TGTGCCAGCAGCTTAGGGACAGGGGACTATCAGCCCCAGCATTTT. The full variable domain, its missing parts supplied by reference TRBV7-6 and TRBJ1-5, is GAGVSQSPRYKVTKRGQDVALRCDPISGHVSLYWYRQALGQGPEFLTYFNYEAQQDKSGLPNDRFSAERPEGSISTLTIQRTEQRDSAMYRCASSLGTGDYQPQHFGDGTRLSIL.

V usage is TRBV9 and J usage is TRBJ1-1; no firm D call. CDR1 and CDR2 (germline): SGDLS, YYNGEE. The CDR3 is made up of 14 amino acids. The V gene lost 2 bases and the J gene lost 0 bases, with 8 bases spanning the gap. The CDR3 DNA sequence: TGTGCCAGCAGCGTCCAGGCTTTGAACACTGAAGCTTTCTTT. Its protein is CASSVQALNTEAFF.